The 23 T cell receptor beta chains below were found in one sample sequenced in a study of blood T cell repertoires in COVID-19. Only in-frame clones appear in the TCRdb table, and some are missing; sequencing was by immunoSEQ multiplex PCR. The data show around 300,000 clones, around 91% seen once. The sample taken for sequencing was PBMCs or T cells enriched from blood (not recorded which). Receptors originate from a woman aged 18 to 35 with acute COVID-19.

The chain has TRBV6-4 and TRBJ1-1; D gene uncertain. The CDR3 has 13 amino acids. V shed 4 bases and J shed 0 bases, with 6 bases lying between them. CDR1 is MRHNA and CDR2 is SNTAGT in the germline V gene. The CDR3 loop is CASSVTLNTEAFF. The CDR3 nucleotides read TGTGCCAGCAGTGTAACACTGAACACTGAAGCTTTCTTT.

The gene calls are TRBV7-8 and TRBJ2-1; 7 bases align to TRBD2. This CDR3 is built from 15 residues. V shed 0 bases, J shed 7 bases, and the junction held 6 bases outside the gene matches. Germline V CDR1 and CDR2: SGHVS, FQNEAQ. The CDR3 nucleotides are TGTGCCAGCAGCTTAGCGGGAGGGCCCTGGAATGAGCAGTTCTTC. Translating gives CASSLAGGPWNEQFF. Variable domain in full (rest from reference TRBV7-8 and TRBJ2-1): GAGVSQSPRYKVAKRGQDVALRCDPISGHVSLFWYQQALGQGPEFLTYFQNEAQLDKSGLPSDRFFAERPEGSVSTLKIQRTQQEDSAVYLCASSLAGGPWNEQFFGPGTRLTVL.

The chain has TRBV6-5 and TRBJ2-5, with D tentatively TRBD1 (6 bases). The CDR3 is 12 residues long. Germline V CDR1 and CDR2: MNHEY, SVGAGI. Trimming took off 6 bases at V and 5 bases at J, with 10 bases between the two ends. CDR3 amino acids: CASSRTAETQYF. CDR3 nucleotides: TGTGCCAGCAGCCGGACAGCCGAGACCCAGTACTTC.

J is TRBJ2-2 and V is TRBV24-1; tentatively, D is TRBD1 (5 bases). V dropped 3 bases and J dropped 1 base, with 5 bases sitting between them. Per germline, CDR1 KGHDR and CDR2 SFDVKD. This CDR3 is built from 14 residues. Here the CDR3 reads CATSDDRNTGELFF. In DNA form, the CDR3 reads TGTGCCACCAGTGATGACAGGAACACCGGGGAGCTGTTTTTT.

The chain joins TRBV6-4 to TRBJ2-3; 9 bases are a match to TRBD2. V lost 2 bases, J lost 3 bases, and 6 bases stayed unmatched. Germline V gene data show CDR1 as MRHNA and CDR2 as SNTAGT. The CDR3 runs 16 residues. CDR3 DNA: TGTGCCAGCAGTGACGGGTTGGGACTAGCAACAGATACGCAGTATTTT. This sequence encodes CASSDGLGLATDTQYF.

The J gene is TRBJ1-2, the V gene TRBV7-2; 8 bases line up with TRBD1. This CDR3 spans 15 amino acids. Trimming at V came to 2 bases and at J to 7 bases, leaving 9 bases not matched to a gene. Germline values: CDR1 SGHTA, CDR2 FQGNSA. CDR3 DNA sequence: TGTGCCAGCAGCTTAACTGCAGGACAGGGTGGTGGCTACACCTTC. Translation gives CASSLTAGQGGGYTF.

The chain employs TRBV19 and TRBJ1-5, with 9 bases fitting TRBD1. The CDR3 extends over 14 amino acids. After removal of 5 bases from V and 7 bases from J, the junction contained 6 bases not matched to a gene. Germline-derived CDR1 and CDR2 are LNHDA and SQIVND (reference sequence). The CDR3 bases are TGTGCCAGTAGTGCCCGGACAGGGGAGCAGCCCCAGCATTTT. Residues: CASSARTGEQPQHF.

CDR3 nucleotide sequence: TGTGCCAGCAGTGAATTGACATCCTCAACTAATGAAAAACTGTTTTTT. It specifies CASSELTSSTNEKLFF. The rearrangement joins TRBV6-1 to TRBJ1-4; D not certain. This CDR3 comprises 16 residues. The V and J ends lost 2 bases and 0 bases respectively, with 10 bases between them. CDR1 and CDR2 (germline): MNHNS, SASEGT.

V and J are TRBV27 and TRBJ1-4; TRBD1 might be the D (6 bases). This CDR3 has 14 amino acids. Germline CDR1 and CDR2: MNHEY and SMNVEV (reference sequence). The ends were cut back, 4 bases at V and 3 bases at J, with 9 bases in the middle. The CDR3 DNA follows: TGTGCCAGCAGTTCACGACAGGCTAATGAAAAACTGTTTTTT. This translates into CASSSRQANEKLFF.

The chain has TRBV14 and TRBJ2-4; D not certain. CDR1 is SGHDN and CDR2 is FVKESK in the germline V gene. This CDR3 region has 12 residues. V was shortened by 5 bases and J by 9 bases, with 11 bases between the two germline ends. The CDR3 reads CASSETYTIQYF. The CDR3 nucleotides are TGTGCCAGCAGCGAGACTTATACCATTCAGTACTTC.

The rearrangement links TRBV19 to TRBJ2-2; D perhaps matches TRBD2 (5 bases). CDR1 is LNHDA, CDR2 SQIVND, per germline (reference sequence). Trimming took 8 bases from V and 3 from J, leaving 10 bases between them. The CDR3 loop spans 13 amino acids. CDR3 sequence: CASRGQYTGELFF. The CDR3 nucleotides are TGTGCCAGTCGCGGGCAATACACCGGGGAGCTGTTTTTT.

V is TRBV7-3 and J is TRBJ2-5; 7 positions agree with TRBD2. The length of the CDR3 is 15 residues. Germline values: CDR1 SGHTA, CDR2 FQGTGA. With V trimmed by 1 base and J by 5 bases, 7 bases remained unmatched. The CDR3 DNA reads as TGTGCCAGCAGCTTAATGGGACTACCAAAGGAGACCCAGTACTTC. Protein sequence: CASSLMGLPKETQYF. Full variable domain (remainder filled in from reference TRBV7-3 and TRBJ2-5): GAGVSQTPSNKVTEKGKYVELRCDPISGHTALYWYRQSLGQGPEFLIYFQGTGAADDSGLPNDRFFAVRPEGSVSTLKIQRTERGDSAVYLCASSLMGLPKETQYFGPGTRLLVL.

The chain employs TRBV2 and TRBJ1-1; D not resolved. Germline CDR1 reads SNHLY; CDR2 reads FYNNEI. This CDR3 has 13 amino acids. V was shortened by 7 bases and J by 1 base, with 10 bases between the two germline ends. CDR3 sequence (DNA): TGTGCCAGCATTCTCAGACAGAACACTGAAGCTTTCTTT. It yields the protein CASILRQNTEAFF.

CDR3 loop: CASSAKGDTEAFF. DNA for the CDR3: TGTGCCAGCAGCGCAAAGGGGGACACTGAAGCTTTCTTT. This chain links TRBV7-8 with TRBJ1-1; D might be TRBD1 (6 bases). The CDR3 consists of 13 residues. Germline V gene data show CDR1 as SGHVS and CDR2 as FQNEAQ. The V end lost 5 bases, the J end lost 3 bases, and 10 bases lay between the germline ends.

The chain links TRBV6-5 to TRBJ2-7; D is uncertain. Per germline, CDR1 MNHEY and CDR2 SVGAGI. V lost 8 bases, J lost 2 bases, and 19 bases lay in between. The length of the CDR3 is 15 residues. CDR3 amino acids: CASRRPVGGTYEQYF. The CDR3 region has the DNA TGTGCCAGCCGACGCCCGGTCGGCGGAACCTACGAGCAGTACTTC.

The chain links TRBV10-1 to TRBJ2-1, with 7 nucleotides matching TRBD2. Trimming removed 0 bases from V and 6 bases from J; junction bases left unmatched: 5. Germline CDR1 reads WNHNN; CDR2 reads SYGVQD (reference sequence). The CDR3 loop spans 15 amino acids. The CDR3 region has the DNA TGCGCCAGCAGTGAGTCCATCGGGAGGCTCAATGAGCAGTTCTTC. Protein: CASSESIGRLNEQFF.

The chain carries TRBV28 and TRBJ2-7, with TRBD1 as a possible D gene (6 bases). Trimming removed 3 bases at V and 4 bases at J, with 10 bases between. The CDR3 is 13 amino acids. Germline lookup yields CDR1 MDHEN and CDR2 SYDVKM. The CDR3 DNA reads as TGTGCCAGCAGTTTTCAACAGGGTTACGAGCAGTACTTC. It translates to CASSFQQGYEQYF. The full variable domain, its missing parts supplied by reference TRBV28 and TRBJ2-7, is DVKVTQSSRYLVKRTGEKVFLECVQDMDHENMFWYRQDPGLGLRLIYFSYDVKMKEKGDIPEGYSVSREKKERFSLILESASTNQTSMYLCASSFQQGYEQYFGPGTRLTVT.

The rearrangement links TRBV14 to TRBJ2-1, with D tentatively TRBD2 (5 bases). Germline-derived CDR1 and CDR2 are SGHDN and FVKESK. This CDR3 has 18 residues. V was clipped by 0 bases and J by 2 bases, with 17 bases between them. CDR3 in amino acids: CASSQDLGRTGAYNEQFF. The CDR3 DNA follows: TGTGCCAGCAGCCAAGATTTGGGCCGGACTGGGGCCTACAATGAGCAGTTCTTC.

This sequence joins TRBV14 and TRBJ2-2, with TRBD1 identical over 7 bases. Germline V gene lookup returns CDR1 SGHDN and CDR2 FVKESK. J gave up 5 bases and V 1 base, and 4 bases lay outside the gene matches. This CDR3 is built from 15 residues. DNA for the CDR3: TGTGCCAGCAGCCAAGGACAGGGAAGGACCGGGGAGCTGTTTTTT. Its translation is CASSQGQGRTGELFF.

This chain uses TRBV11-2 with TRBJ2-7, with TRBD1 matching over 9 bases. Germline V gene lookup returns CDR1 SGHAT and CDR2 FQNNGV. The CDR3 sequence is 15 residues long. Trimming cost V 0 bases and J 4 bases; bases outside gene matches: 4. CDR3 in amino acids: CASSLDMTGGYEQYF. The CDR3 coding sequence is TGTGCCAGCAGCTTAGATATGACAGGGGGTTACGAGCAGTACTTC.

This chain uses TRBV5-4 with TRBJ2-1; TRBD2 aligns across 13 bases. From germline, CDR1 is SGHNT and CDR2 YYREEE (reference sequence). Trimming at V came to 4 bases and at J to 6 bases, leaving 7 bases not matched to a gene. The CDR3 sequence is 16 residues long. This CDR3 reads CASSGTSGTTGNEQFF. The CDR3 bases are TGTGCCAGCAGCGGGACTAGCGGGACTACAGGCAATGAGCAGTTCTTC.

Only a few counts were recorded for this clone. The CDR3 sequence is CASSLVGGYGYTF. Written as DNA, the CDR3 is TGTGCCAGCAGCTTGGTAGGGGGCTATGGCTACACCTTC. This rearrangement joins TRBV5-6 to TRBJ1-2; possibly TRBD1 for D (6 bases). V was cut by 0 bases and J by 4 bases, with 7 bases left in between. This CDR3 comprises 13 residues. Germline CDR1 reads SGHDT; CDR2 reads YYEEEE.

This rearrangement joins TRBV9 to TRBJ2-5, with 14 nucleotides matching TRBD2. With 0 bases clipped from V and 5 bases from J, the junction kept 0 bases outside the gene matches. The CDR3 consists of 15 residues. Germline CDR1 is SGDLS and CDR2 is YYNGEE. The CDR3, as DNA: TGTGCCAGCAGCGTAGGGACTAGCGGGAGGGAGACCCAGTACTTC. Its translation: CASSVGTSGRETQYF.